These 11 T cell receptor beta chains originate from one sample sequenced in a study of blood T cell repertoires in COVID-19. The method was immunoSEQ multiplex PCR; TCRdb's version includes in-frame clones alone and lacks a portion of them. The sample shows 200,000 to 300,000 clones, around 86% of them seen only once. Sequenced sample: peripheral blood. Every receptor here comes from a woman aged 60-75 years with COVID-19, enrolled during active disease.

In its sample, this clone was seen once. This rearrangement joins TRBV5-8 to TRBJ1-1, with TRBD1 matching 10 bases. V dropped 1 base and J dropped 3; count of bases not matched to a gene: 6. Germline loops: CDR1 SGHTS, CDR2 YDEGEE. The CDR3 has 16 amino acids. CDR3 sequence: CASSLLFGTGDTEAFF. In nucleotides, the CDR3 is TGTGCCAGCAGCTTGCTTTTTGGGACAGGGGACACTGAAGCTTTCTTT.

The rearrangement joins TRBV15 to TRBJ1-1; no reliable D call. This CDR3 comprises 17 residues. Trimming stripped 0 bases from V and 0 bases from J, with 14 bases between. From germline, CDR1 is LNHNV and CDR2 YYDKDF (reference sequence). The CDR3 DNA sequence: TGTGCCACCAGCAGAGATTTATCGGCACAGCTGAACACTGAAGCTTTCTTT. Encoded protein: CATSRDLSAQLNTEAFF.

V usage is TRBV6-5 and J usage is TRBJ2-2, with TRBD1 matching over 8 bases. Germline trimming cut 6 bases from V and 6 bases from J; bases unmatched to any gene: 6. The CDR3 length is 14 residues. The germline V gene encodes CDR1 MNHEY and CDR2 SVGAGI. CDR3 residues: CASSVRGLSGELFF. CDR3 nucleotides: TGTGCCAGCAGCGTCAGGGGGCTGTCCGGGGAGCTGTTTTTT.

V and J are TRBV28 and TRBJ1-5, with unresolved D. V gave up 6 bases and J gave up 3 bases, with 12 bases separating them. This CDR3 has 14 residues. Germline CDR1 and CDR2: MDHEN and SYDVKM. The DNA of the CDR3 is TGTGCCAGCAGGAAGAAGCTGAACAATCAGCCCCAGCATTTT. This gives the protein CASRKKLNNQPQHF.

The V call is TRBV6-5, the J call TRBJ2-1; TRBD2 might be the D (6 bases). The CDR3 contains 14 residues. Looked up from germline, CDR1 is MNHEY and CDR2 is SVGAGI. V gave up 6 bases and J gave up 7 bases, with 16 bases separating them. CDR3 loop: CASSPPSVGNEQFF. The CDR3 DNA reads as TGTGCCAGCAGCCCCCCTAGCGTCGGAAATGAGCAGTTCTTC.

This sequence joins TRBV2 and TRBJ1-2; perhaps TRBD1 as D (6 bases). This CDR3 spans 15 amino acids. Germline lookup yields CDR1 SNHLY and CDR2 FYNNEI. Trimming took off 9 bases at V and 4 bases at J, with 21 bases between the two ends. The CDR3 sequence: CARSLSRGSGYGYTF. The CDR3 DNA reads TGTGCCAGGAGCCTCTCCAGGGGCTCGGGCTATGGCTACACCTTC. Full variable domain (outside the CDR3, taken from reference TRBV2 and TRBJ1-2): EPEVTQTPSHQVTQMGQEVILRCVPISNHLYFYWYRQILGQKVEFLVSFYNNEISEKSEIFDDQFSVERPDGSNFTLKIRSTKLEDSAMYFCARSLSRGSGYGYTFGSGTRLTVV.

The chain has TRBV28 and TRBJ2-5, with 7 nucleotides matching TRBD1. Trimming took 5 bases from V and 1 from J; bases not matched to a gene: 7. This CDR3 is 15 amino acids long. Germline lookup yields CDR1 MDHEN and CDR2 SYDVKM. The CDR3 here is CASSPARTGQETQYF. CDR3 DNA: TGTGCCAGCAGTCCCGCCCGGACAGGCCAAGAGACCCAGTACTTC.

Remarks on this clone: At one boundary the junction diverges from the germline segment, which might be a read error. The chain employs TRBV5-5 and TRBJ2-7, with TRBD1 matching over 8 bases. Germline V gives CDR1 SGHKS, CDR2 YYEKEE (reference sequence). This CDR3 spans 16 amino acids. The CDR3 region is CASSSDPGTGSHEQYF. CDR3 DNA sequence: TGTGCCAGCAGCTCGGACCCCGGGACAGGCTCCCACGAGCAGTACTTC.

CDR3 sequence: CASSRSEITQGGQPQHF. CDR3 coding DNA: TGCGCCAGCAGTCGCTCGGAAATAACACAAGGAGGCCAGCCCCAGCATTTT. V gene TRBV23-1 combines with J gene TRBJ1-5; D is ambiguous. TRBV23-1 qualifies as an ORF whose function is uncertain. Trimming took 4 bases from V and 7 from J, leaving 23 bases between them. This CDR3 has 17 residues.

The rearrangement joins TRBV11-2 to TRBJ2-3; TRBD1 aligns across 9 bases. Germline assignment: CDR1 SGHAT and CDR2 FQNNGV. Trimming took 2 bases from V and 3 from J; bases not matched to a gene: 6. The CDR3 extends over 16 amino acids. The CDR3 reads CASSLTGTGTTDTQYF. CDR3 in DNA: TGTGCCAGCAGCTTAACCGGGACAGGGACGACAGATACGCAGTATTTT. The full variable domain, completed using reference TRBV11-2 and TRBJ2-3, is EAGVAQSPRYKIIEKRQSVAFWCNPISGHATLYWYQQILGQGPKLLIQFQNNGVVDDSQLPKDRFSAERLKGVDSTLKIQPAKLEDSAVYLCASSLTGTGTTDTQYFGPGTRLTVL.

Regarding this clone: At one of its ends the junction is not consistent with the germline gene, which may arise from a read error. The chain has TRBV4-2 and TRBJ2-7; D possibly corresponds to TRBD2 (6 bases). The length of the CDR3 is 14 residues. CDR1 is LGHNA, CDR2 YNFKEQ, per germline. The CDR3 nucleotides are TGTGCCAGCAGCAAAGACGGGAGTCTGGGCGAGCAGTACTTC. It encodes CASSKDGSLGEQYF.